The source of this T cell receptor (beta chain) is a study of Graves' ophthalmopathy and Graves' hyperthyroidism. Losses at the gene ends were 0 bases for V and 0 bases for J; bases not matched to a gene: 9. Germline V lookup: CDR1 MNHNS, CDR2 SASEGT. The CDR3 spans 19 residues. This clonotype has a count of ten or more. Amplifying from RNA transcripts, the study obtained TCR beta CDR3 regions. First-round RT-PCR used HTBI primers; second-round multiplex PCR followed. TCRdb ran MiXCR on the multiplex PCR reads and lists one entry per CDR3 protein. The sample consists of some 390,000 distinct CDR3 sequences, around 17% of them appearing once.

This rearrangement joins TRBV6-1 to TRBJ2-4; 9 bases agree with TRBD1. Source material: peripheral blood. The receptor comes from a woman between 18 and 30 years old with Graves' ophthalmopathy. The CDR3 reads CASSEAQGALPLAKNIQYF. The CDR3 DNA reads TGTGCCAGCAGTGAAGCACAGGGGGCTTTGCCCTTAGCCAAAAACATTCAGTACTTC.